This T cell receptor beta chain was identified in a study of CD8 T cells in Susac syndrome. After extraction with the RNeasy kit, about 0.5 to 1 ug of the RNA was reverse transcribed using random hexamers. The amplification used immunoSEQ multiplex PCR on TCR beta CDR3; it spanned 54 Vbeta and 13 Jbeta. TCRdb used MiXCR to reprocess the immunoSEQ multiplex PCR reads, holding one entry per CDR3 protein. The repertoire holds more than 150,000 distinct CDR3 sequences, with roughly 94% as singletons. The V and J ends lost 3 bases and 4 bases, in that order; junction bases with no gene match: 8. The germline gives CDR1 SGHDN, CDR2 FVKESK. The CDR3 is 18 residues long. Sequencing targeted TCR beta in blood CD8+ and CD4+ T cells.

This receptor was identified in a human donor with multiple sclerosis. The sample consisted of CD8+ T cells from PBMCs. The rearrangement uses TRBV14 and TRBJ2-5; TRBD2 matches at 16 bases. Written as DNA, the CDR3 is TGTGCCAGCAGCCATGGGACTAGCGGGGGGGCCTCGAGAGAGACCCAGTACTTC. Encoded protein: CASSHGTSGGASRETQYF. Full variable domain (rest looked up from reference TRBV14 and TRBJ2-5): EAGVTQFPSHSVIEKGQTVTLRCDPISGHDNLYWYRRVMGKEIKFLLHFVKESKQDESGMPNNRFLAERTGGTYSTLKVQPAELEDSGVYFCASSHGTSGGASRETQYFGPGTRLLVL.